This entry lists 13 T cell receptor beta chains sequenced from one sample in a study of regulatory T cells in long-lasting Graves disease. The time point was: persistent/refractory GD, antithyroid drugs over 5 years with positive TRAb. PBMCs provided the RNA from which the TCR library was made. Combining iRepertoire HTBI primers with Arm-PCR of CDR3 regions, the authors built TCR beta libraries. TCRdb redid the calling of the multiplex PCR reads with MiXCR, one entry per CDR3 protein. The data show around 400,000 distinct CDR3 sequences, 21% seen once. The starting material was peripheral blood mononuclear cells (PBMCs), obtained when the disease was refractory, from a patient treated with antithyroid drugs. Receptors originate from a female donor with Graves disease.

This chain uses TRBV20-1 with TRBJ2-4; D gene uncertain. Trimming shortened V by 1 base and J by 0 bases, and 4 bases separated the two germline ends. Germline-derived CDR1 and CDR2 are DFQATT and SNEGSKA (reference sequence). The CDR3 runs 13 residues. DNA for the CDR3: TGCAGTGCTAGAGGGCCAGCCAAAAACATTCAGTACTTC. It translates to CSARGPAKNIQYF.

This clonotype has a single count. J is TRBJ2-7 and V is TRBV5-4; 14 bases align to TRBD2. Germline V gene sequence: CDR1 SGHNT, CDR2 YYREEE (reference sequence). This CDR3 comprises 18 residues. With V trimmed by 0 bases and J by 4 bases, 9 bases remained unmatched. The CDR3 here is CASSLVFGTSGSLYEQYF. The CDR3 DNA reads TGTGCCAGCAGCTTGGTTTTCGGGACTAGCGGGAGTTTATACGAGCAGTACTTC. The variable domain in full, completed from reference TRBV5-4 and TRBJ2-7, reads ETGVTQSPTHLIKTRGQQVTLRCSSQSGHNTVSWYQQALGQGPQFIFQYYREEENGRGNFPPRFSGLQFPNYSSELNVNALELDDSALYLCASSLVFGTSGSLYEQYFGPGTRLTVT.

This clonotype has just a few counts. The CDR3 DNA follows: TGTGCCAGCAGCCCAACCCTAGCGGGAGGGCAAAACATTCAGTACTTC. It is translated as CASSPTLAGGQNIQYF. This chain joins TRBV9 and TRBJ2-4; 12 bases agree with TRBD2. The CDR3 runs to 16 residues. V was clipped by 4 bases and J by 5 bases; unmatched bases: 7. The germline gives CDR1 SGDLS, CDR2 YYNGEE.

Ten or more counts support this clonotype. This chain connects TRBV2 to TRBJ1-1; D remains ambiguous. Trimming removed 7 bases at V and 3 bases at J, with 6 bases between. The germline CDR1 and CDR2 sequences are SNHLY and FYNNEI. The CDR3 is 11 residues long. CDR3 sequence: CASTTDTEAFF. Written as DNA, the CDR3 is TGTGCCAGCACAACAGACACTGAAGCTTTCTTT.

This clonotype was recorded many times. The chain combines TRBV6-1 with TRBJ2-7; TRBD1 matches at 10 bases. The V segment lost 6 bases and the J segment 5 bases; nucleotides outside the gene matches: 10. Germline CDR1 is MNHNS and CDR2 is SASEGT. The CDR3 is 15 amino acids. In nucleotides, the CDR3 is TGTGCCAGCAGCGACAGGGGGCAATTAATGAACGAGCAGTACTTC. Its protein product is CASSDRGQLMNEQYF.

In this sample, this clonotype turned up a few times. This clone may be a read error of a much larger clone one base away. The V gene is TRBV7-2, the J gene TRBJ2-4; 8 bases line up with TRBD2. The end of the DNA fits TRBJ2-5 better, so the J call may be wrong. Germline V gene lookup returns CDR1 SGHTA and CDR2 FQGNSA. The CDR3 runs to 15 residues. The chain's CDR3 is CASSLETSGKGTQYF. CDR3 in DNA: TGTGCCAGCAGCTTAGAAACTAGCGGTAAAGGGACCCAGTACTTC.

The gene calls are TRBV28 and TRBJ2-1; D is ambiguous. V was clipped by 3 bases and J by 0 bases, with 9 bases between them. This CDR3 contains 15 residues. Germline V gene lookup returns CDR1 MDHEN and CDR2 SYDVKM. This CDR3 is CASSFSHSSYNEQFF. The CDR3 bases are TGTGCCAGCAGTTTCTCCCATAGCTCCTACAATGAGCAGTTCTTC. The full variable domain, rest sourced from reference TRBV28 and TRBJ2-1, is DVKVTQSSRYLVKRTGEKVFLECVQDMDHENMFWYRQDPGLGLRLIYFSYDVKMKEKGDIPEGYSVSREKKERFSLILESASTNQTSMYLCASSFSHSSYNEQFFGPGTRLTVL.

This clonotype was seen only a few times. This sequence joins TRBV27 and TRBJ2-2; D perhaps matches TRBD1 (6 bases). The CDR3 has 14 amino acids. The V gene lost 4 bases and the J gene lost 4 bases, with 10 bases spanning the gap. The V gene's germline CDR1 is MNHEY and CDR2 SMNVEV (reference sequence). CDR3 protein: CASSYTGPTGELFF. CDR3 sequence (DNA): TGTGCCAGCAGTTATACAGGGCCCACCGGGGAGCTGTTTTTT.

Many counts were recorded for this clonotype. The rearrangement joins TRBV20-1 to TRBJ1-2, with unresolved D. Trimming took off 5 bases at V and 3 bases at J, with 10 bases between the two ends. The CDR3 runs 12 residues. The germline CDR1 and CDR2 sequences are DFQATT and SNEGSKA (reference sequence). CDR3 residues: CSAPDGDYGYTF. The DNA for the CDR3 is TGCAGTGCTCCGGACGGAGACTATGGCTACACCTTC.

This clonotype was seen more than once but under ten times. The chain couples TRBV10-3 to TRBJ2-3; no clear D gene. The germline V gene encodes CDR1 ENHRY and CDR2 SYGVKD. The CDR3 spans 13 residues. V dropped 10 bases and J dropped 0 bases, with 11 bases sitting between them. DNA of the CDR3: TGTGCCACGACGTTTGATAGCACAGATACGCAGTATTTT. Amino acids: CATTFDSTDTQYF.

CDR3 nucleotides: TGCAGTGCTAGAACCCTCGGACTAGCGGGAGGGGAGCAGTACTTC. Its translation is CSARTLGLAGGEQYF. The rearrangement uses TRBV20-1 and TRBJ2-7, with 15 bases fitting TRBD2. The germline V gene encodes CDR1 DFQATT and CDR2 SNEGSKA (reference sequence). Germline trimming cut 2 bases from V and 7 bases from J; bases unmatched to any gene: 6. This CDR3 spans 15 amino acids.

This clonotype was observed many times. The V call is TRBV20-1, the J call TRBJ1-6, with D unresolved. Trimming took off 5 bases at V and 7 bases at J, with 18 bases between the two ends. This CDR3 comprises 15 residues. CDR1 DFQATT and CDR2 SNEGSKA come from the germline V gene (reference sequence). DNA for the CDR3: TGCAGTGCTGGATTGACACCCACGTCAAATTCACCCCTCCACTTT. Its protein product is CSAGLTPTSNSPLHF.

The rearrangement uses TRBV20-1 and TRBJ1-2; no firm D call. The CDR3 loop spans 15 amino acids. V was pared by 0 bases and J by 3 bases, with 14 bases between. Germline CDR1 DFQATT, CDR2 SNEGSKA (reference sequence). The CDR3 protein is CSARDPGRADYGYTF. The CDR3 DNA follows: TGCAGTGCTAGAGACCCGGGGAGGGCGGACTATGGCTACACCTTC.